This entry is about one TCR beta chain. Profiling relied on immunoSEQ multiplex PCR, and the TCRdb table lists in-frame clones only, not all of them. The table includes around 200,000 clones, about nine tenths detected once. This sample is drawn from a study of blood T cell repertoires in COVID-19. Germline V gene sequence: CDR1 SGHDT, CDR2 YYEEEE. This CDR3 spans 14 amino acids. V gave up 1 base and J gave up 4 bases; unmatched junction bases: 3. The receptor was derived from a woman aged 45-59 years in a cohort exposed to, infected with or recovered from COVID-19 (not recorded which). The chain uses TRBV5-6 and TRBJ2-3, with 7 bases that match TRBD1. The sample consisted of PBMCs or T cells enriched from blood (not recorded which). CDR3 DNA sequence: TGTGCCAGCAGCTTGAACAGGGGAGCAGATACGCAGTATTTT. Translation gives CASSLNRGADTQYF.